The rows below give T cell receptor beta chains drawn from one sample of a study of T cell responses to AZD1222 COVID-19 vaccine. Using immunoSEQ multiplex PCR, the repertoire was profiled, and TCRdb retains in-frame clones only, with some absent. This table holds some 150,000 clones, 88% found once. Sequenced material: peripheral blood, taken 28 days after the second AZD1222 dose. These receptors all stem from an adult who received the AZD1222 COVID-19 vaccine. CDR3s include the opening cysteine and the closing phenylalanine or tryptophan. The order of the fields is D gene, clone size, J gene, V gene, CDR3 DNA, CDR3 protein. The D gene is left open where the match is weak. Not all rows give a size; the values are once, few, many and, for expanded clones, a class.

>TRBD2|.|TRBJ2-2|TRBV30
TGTGCCAGCAGACTAGCCCCCACCGGGGAGCTGTTTTTT
CASRLAPTGELFF
>TRBD2|.|TRBJ2-5|TRBV9
TGTGCCAGCAGCGCCCTTGGGACTAGCGGCCAAGAGACCCAGTACTTC
CASSALGTSGQETQYF
>.|.|TRBJ2-3|TRBV6-5
TGTGCCAGCCACGGGGAAACAGATACGCAGTATTTT
CASHGETDTQYF
>.|.|TRBJ1-4|TRBV3-1/TRBV3-2
TGTGCCAGCAGCCAGTTCGTCTGGACGGGCGAAAAACTGTTTTTT
CASSQFVWTGEKLFF
>.|.|TRBJ1-4|TRBV19
TGTGCCAGTAGACAGACTGCAACTAATGAAAAACTGTTTTTT
CASRQTATNEKLFF
>.|.|TRBJ1-3|TRBV5-1
TGCGCCAGCAGCTTGGCTCTCACTGGAAACACCATATATTTT
CASSLALTGNTIYF
>TRBD2|.|TRBJ2-7|TRBV10-3
TGTGCCTCACATTCGGGGACTAGCGGGTGGGTCGAGCAGTACTTC
CASHSGTSGWVEQYF
>.|once|TRBJ1-5|TRBV30
TGTGCCTGGGGTTACGGTGGGGGTCAGCCCCAGCATTTT
CAWGYGGGQPQHF
>.|.|TRBJ1-1|TRBV28
TGTGCCAGCAGTTTAGTGGGGGCGCTCGGTGTGGCTGAAGCTTTCTTT
CASSLVGALGVAEAFF
>.|.|TRBJ2-5|TRBV5-1
TGCGCCAGCAGCCCGACCCCAATGGAGACCCAGTACTTC
CASSPTPMETQYF
>.|.|TRBJ2-1|TRBV28
TGTGCCAGCAGTTCAACCTGGGACCGCAGCTCCTACAATGAGCAGTTCTTC
CASSSTWDRSSYNEQFF
>.|.|TRBJ2-7|TRBV27
TGTGCCAGCAGCCACGCCTGGGGATCCTACGAGCAGTACTTC
CASSHAWGSYEQYF
>.|.|TRBJ2-1|TRBV3-1/TRBV3-2
TGTGCCAGCAGCCAAGGGGAAGTGACAGTCCACAATGAGCAGTTCTTC
CASSQGEVTVHNEQFF
>TRBD1|.|TRBJ1-4|TRBV7-2
TGTGCCAGCAGCTTAAGGCAAGATTGGACAGGGCAAGAAAAACTGTTTTTT
CASSLRQDWTGQEKLFF
>.|.|TRBJ2-3|TRBV21-1
TGTGCCAGCAGCAAAGAAGGGAGGGAAAGGGGGGCAACCAAGTTAATCACAGATACGCAGTATTTT
CASSKEGRERGATKLITDTQYF
>.|.|TRBJ2-7|TRBV27
TGTGCCAGCAGTCGGGACCAACCCTACGAGCAGTACTTC
CASSRDQPYEQYF
>TRBD2|once|TRBJ2-5|TRBV5-5
TGTGCCAGCAGACTGGGAGCGGGAGGGCCCGGGGAGACCCAGTACTTC
CASRLGAGGPGETQYF
>.|.|TRBJ1-5|TRBV5-5
TGTGCCAGCAGCTCGGGCCAGGGAGGTGTAAGCAATCAGCCCCAGCATTTT
CASSSGQGGVSNQPQHF
>.|.|TRBJ1-2|TRBV10-1
TGCGCCAGCAGTTTCGGACACCAACACCCTTACCTCTATGGCTACACCTTC
CASSFGHQHPYLYGYTF
>TRBD2|.|TRBJ2-5|TRBV12-5
TGTGCTAGTGGTCCTGGACTAGCGGGGGTCGATACCCAGTACTTC
CASGPGLAGVDTQYF
>.|.|TRBJ1-2|TRBV27
TGTGCCAGCAGTGTGGAAGGGGGTTATTATGGCTACACCTTC
CASSVEGGYYGYTF
>TRBD1|.|TRBJ1-2|TRBV5-1
TGCGCCAGCAGCACCTCGACAGGGGGATACTATGGCTACACCTTC
CASSTSTGGYYGYTF
>TRBD1|.|TRBJ2-7|TRBV7-8
TGTGCCAGCAGCTTAGTCGTGGGACAGGGTAGTTACGAGCAGTACTTC
CASSLVVGQGSYEQYF